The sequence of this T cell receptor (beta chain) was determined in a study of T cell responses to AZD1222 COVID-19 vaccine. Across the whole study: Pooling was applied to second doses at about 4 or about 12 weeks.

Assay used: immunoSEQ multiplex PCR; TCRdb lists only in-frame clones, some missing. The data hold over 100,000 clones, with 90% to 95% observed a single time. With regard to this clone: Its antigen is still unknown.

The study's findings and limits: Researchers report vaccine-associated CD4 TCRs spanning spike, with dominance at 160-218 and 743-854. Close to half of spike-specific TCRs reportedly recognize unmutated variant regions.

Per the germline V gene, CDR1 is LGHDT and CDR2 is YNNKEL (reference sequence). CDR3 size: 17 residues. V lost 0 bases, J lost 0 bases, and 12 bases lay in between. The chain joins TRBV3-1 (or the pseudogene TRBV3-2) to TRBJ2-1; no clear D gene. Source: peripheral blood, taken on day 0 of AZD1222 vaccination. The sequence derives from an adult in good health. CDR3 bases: TGTGCCAGCAGCCAAGATCTTGGGCTTGACTCCTACAATGAGCAGTTCTTC. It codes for CASSQDLGLDSYNEQFF.